This T cell receptor (beta chain) was sequenced for a study of CD8+CD57+ T cells in acquired aplastic anemia. Study-wide results and limits: CD8+ Simpson's diversity did not differ significantly between patients and controls.

Concerning this clonotype: Antigen unknown.

The germline V gene has CDR1 KGHDR and CDR2 SFDVKD. This CDR3 is 12 amino acids long. Trimming shortened V by 2 bases and J by 9 bases, and 8 bases separated the two germline ends. TCR beta VDJ and CDR3 were profiled, and genomic DNA was the template. In TCRdb, the reads were re-called with MiXCR into one record per CDR3 protein. The sample lists around 180,000 distinct CDR3 sequences, under 75% seen once, with 45% in the top ten. The specimen was sorted CD4+, CD8+, or CD8+CD57+ T cells (not recorded which) from PBMCs. The clonotype was recovered from a human donor in good health. The genes are TRBV24-1 and TRBJ2-3, with a tentative D call TRBD2 (5 bases). The CDR3, as DNA: TGTGCCACCAGTGATTCTAGCCCGACGCAGTATTTT. Translated, it gives CATSDSSPTQYF.